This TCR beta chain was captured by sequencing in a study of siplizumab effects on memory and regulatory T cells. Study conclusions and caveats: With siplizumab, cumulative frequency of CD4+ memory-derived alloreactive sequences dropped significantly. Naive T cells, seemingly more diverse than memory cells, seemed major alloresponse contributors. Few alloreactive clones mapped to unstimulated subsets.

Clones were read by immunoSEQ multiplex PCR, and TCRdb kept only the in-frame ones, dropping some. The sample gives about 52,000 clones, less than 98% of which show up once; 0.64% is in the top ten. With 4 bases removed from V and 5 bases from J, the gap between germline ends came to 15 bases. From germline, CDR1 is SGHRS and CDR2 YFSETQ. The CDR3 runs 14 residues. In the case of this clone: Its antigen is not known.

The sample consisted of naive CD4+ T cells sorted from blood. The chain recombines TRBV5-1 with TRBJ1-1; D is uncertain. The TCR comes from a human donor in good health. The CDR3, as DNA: TGCGCCAGCAGCCGCAGACTCTCCGAAACTGAAGCTTTCTTT. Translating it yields CASSRRLSETEAFF.